This passage covers 8 T cell receptor beta chains from one sample sequenced in a study of T cells in women clearing cervical HPV infection. Measured with immunoSEQ multiplex PCR; TCRdb has only the in-frame clones, and not every one. This specimen shows about 20,000 clones; the ten leading clones hold 5%. Sequenced sample: blood buffy coat. These receptors came from a woman aged 18 to 75 with a cervical HPV16 infection that either progressed to CIN3+ or cleared (not recorded which).

As concerns this clone: Read sequence stops 3 residues before the CDR3 end, and the germline J gene provides the missing end. The rearrangement joins TRBV13 to TRBJ1-1; 7 bases align to TRBD1. The CDR3 is 14 residues long. Germline V CDR1 and CDR2: PRHDT, FYEKMQ (reference sequence). After removal of 9 bases from V and 0 bases from J, the junction contained 7 bases not matched to a gene. The CDR3 sequence is CASKIRGLNTEAFF. The CDR3 bases that were read are TGTGCCAGTAAAATTAGGGGGCTGAACACTGAA.

In the case of this clone: The read terminates 3 residues before the CDR3 end, so the remaining end is supplied by the germline J gene. This chain uses TRBV5-6 with TRBJ2-3; D is uncertain. This CDR3 comprises 13 residues. Germline-derived CDR1 and CDR2 are SGHDT and YYEEEE. The DNA read from the CDR3 is TGTGCCAGCAGCTACCGGTACCAAGAGACG. Protein product: CASSYRYQET. The CDR3 as a whole reads CASSYRYQETQYF.

On this clone itself: The read halts 3 residues ahead of the CDR3 end, with the missing end drawn from the germline J gene. V is TRBV5-1 and J is TRBJ2-4; D is ambiguous. Germline-derived CDR1 and CDR2 are SGHRS and YFSETQ. The CDR3 loop spans 13 amino acids. The CDR3 DNA, read in part, is TGCGCCAGCAGCTTGGCGATTAACTATGGT. Residues: CASSLAINYG. The whole CDR3 sequence is CASSLAINYGQYF. The full variable domain, in which reference TRBV5-1 and TRBJ2-4 provide the parts outside the CDR3, is KAGVTQTPRYLIKTRGQQVTLSCSPISGHRSVSWYQQTPGQGLQFLFEYFSETQRNKGNFPGRFSGRQFSNSRSEMNVSTLELGDSALYLCASSLAINYGQYFGAGTRLSVL.

About this clone itself: The read terminates 3 residues before the CDR3 end, so the remaining end is supplied by the germline J gene. This rearrangement joins TRBV7-2 to TRBJ1-2, with D unresolved. The CDR3 covers 15 residues. The germline gives CDR1 SGHTA, CDR2 FQGNSA. The sequenced part of the CDR3 DNA is TGTGCCAGCAGCTTAGCTAGCGGGGTGACCTACGAC. This sequence encodes CASSLASGVTYD. The CDR3 reads in full as CASSLASGVTYDYTF.

Turning to this clone: The read comes to an end 3 residues before the CDR3 does, leaving the germline J gene to fill in the end. The chain recombines TRBV2 with TRBJ1-2; TRBD1 might be the D (5 bases). The germline V and J ends were trimmed by 1 base and 2 bases, with 8 bases remaining between them. This CDR3 comprises 14 residues. Germline loops: CDR1 SNHLY, CDR2 FYNNEI. The CDR3 bases that were read are TGTGCCAGCAGTGAAGGACAGAGAAACTATGGC. Its translation: CASSEGQRNYG. The full CDR3 protein reads CASSEGQRNYGYTF.

On this clone itself: Sequencing ends 3 residues short of the CDR3 end; the germline J gene provides the rest. V gene TRBV30 combines with J gene TRBJ1-2; TRBD1 agrees at 7 bases. CDR3 size: 13 residues. Germline V lookup: CDR1 GTSNPN, CDR2 SVGIG (reference sequence). CDR3 bases read: TGTGCCTGGAGTGCCGGGACAGTCTACGAC. Translation: CAWSAGTVYD. The whole CDR3 sequence reads CAWSAGTVYDYTF. Drawing the rest from reference TRBV30 and TRBJ1-2, the complete variable domain is SQTIHQWPATLVQPVGSPLSLECTVEGTSNPNLYWYRQAAGRGLQLLFYSVGIGQISSEVPQNLSASRPQDRQFILSSKKLLLSDSGFYLCAWSAGTVYDYTFGSGTRLTVV.

This chain's CDR3 is CASTPGGAAYNDYTF. The DNA read from the CDR3 is TGTGCCAGCACCCCGGGGGGGGCCGCTTACAATGAC. The V gene is TRBV5-4, the J gene TRBJ1-2, with a tentative D call TRBD1 (6 bases). The read comes to an end 3 residues before the CDR3 does, leaving the germline J gene to fill in the end. Germline CDR1 and CDR2: SGHNT and YYREEE (reference sequence). The CDR3 consists of 15 residues.

As regards this clone: The read ends 3 residues before the CDR3 terminus; that terminus is restored from the germline J gene. The V and J genes are TRBV6-2 or TRBV6-3 and TRBJ2-7; perhaps TRBD1 as D (5 bases). The CDR3 sequence is 14 residues long. Per the germline V gene, CDR1 is MNHEY and CDR2 is SVGEGT. Trimming pared 0 bases from V and 1 base from J, leaving 7 bases between. The covered CDR3 bases are TGTGCCAGCAGTTACTCGACAGCTTCCTACGAG. Translation: CASSYSTASYE. The whole CDR3 protein reads CASSYSTASYEQYF.